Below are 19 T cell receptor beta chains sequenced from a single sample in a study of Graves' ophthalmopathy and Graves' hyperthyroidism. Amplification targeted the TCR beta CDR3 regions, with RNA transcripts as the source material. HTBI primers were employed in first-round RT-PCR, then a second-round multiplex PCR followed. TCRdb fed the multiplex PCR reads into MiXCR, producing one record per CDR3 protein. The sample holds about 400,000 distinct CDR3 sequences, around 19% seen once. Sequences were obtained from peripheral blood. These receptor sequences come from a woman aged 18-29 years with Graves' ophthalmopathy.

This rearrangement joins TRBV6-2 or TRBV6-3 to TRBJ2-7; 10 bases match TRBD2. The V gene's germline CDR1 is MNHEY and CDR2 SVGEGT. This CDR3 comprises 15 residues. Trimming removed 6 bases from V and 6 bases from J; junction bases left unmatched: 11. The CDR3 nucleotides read TGTGCCAGCAGCACTTACCTAGCGGGAGATCGCGAGCAGTACTTC. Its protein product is CASSTYLAGDREQYF.

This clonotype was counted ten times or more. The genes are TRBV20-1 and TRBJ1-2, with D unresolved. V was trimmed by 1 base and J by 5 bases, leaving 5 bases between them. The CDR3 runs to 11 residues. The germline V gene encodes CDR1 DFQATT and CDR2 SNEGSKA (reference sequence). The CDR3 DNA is TGCAGTGCTAGAGGGGGTTATGGCTACACCTTC. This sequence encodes CSARGGYGYTF.

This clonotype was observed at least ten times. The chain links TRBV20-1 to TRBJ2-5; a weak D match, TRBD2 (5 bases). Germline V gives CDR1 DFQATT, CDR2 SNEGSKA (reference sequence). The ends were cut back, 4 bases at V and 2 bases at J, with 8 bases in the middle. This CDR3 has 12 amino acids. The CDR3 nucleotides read TGCAGTGCTACGGGCGGGCAAGAGACCCAGTACTTC. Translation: CSATGGQETQYF.

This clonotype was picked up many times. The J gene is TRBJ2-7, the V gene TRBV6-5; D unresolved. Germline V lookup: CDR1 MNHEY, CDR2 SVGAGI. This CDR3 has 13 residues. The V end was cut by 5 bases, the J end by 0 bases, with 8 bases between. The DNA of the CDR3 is TGTGCCAGCAGTGACACGAGCTCCTACGAGCAGTACTTC. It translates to CASSDTSSYEQYF.

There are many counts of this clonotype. CDR3 residues: CASSNQLVASSYEQYF. CDR3 sequence (DNA): TGTGCCAGCAGCAACCAGCTCGTGGCGAGCTCCTACGAGCAGTACTTC. V usage is TRBV11-2 and J usage is TRBJ2-7; no clear D. From germline, CDR1 is SGHAT and CDR2 FQNNGV. This CDR3 has 16 residues. The ends were cut back, 5 bases at V and 0 bases at J, with 17 bases in the middle.

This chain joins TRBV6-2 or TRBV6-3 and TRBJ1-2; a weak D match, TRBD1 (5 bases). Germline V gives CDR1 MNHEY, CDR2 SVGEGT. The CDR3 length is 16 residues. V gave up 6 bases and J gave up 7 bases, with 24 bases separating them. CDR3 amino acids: CASSQTGTPGKRGYTF. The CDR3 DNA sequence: TGTGCCAGCAGCCAAACCGGGACCCCGGGCAAACGTGGCTACACCTTC.

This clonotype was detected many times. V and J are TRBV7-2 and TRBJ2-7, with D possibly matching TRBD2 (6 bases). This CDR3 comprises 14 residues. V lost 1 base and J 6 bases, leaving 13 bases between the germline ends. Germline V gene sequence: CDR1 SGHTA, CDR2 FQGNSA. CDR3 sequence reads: CASSLVGPGVEQYF. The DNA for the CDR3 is TGTGCCAGCAGCTTAGTGGGACCGGGGGTCGAGCAGTACTTC.

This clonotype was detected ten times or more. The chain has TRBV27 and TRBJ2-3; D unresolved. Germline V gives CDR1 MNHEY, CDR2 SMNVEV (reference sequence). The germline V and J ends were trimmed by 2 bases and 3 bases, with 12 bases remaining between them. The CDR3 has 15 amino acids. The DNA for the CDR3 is TGTGCCAGCAGTTTACTGGCCCTCTCGACAGATACGCAGTATTTT. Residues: CASSLLALSTDTQYF.

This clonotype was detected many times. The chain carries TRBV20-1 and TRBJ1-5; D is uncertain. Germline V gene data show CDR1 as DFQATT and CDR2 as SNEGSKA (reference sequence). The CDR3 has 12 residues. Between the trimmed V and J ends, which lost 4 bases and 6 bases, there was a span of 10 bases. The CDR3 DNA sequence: TGCAGTGCTATCCGCTCCAGTCAGCCCCAGCATTTT. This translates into CSAIRSSQPQHF.

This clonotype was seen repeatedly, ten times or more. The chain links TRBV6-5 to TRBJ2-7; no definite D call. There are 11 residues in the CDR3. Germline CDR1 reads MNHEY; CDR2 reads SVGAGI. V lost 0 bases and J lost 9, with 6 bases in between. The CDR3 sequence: CASSYSGWQYF. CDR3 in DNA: TGTGCCAGCAGTTACTCGGGTTGGCAGTACTTC.

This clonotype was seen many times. The chain's CDR3 is CASSQAGGGNQPQHF. The DNA of the CDR3 is TGTGCCAGCAGCCAGGCAGGGGGAGGCAATCAGCCCCAGCATTTT. The chain uses TRBV14 and TRBJ1-5; the match to TRBD1 covers 7 bases. The trim removed 3 bases at V and 2 bases at J, leaving 4 bases unmatched. Germline CDR1 SGHDN, CDR2 FVKESK. The CDR3 totals 15 residues.

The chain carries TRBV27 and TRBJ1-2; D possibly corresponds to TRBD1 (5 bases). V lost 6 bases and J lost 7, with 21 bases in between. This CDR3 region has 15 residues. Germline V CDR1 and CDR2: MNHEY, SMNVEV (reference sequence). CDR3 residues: CASRYLRDGTGGYTF. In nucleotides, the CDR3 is TGTGCCAGCAGATACCTCCGGGACGGGACCGGTGGCTACACCTTC.

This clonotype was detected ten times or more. As DNA, the CDR3 is TGCAGTGCTAGAGGTGACAGATTCTACGAGCAGTACTTC. The encoded protein is CSARGDRFYEQYF. The chain has TRBV20-1 and TRBJ2-7, with D tentatively TRBD1 (5 bases). The germline V gene encodes CDR1 DFQATT and CDR2 SNEGSKA (reference sequence). The germline V and J ends were trimmed by 1 base and 3 bases, with 10 bases remaining between them. The CDR3 has 13 residues.

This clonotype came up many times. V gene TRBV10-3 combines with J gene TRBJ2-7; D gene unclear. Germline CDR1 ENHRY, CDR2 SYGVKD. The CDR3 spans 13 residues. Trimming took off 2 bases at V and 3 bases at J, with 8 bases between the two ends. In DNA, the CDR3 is TGTGCCATCAGTGAGAGAACCCTCTACGAGCAGTACTTC. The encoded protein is CAISERTLYEQYF.

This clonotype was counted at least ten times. CDR3 amino acids: CASSFDGLETQYF. In DNA, the CDR3 is TGTGCCAGCAGTTTCGATGGCTTAGAGACCCAGTACTTC. The chain employs TRBV28 and TRBJ2-5, with D uncertain. Germline V gene sequence: CDR1 MDHEN, CDR2 SYDVKM. The CDR3 loop spans 13 amino acids. Trimming stripped 3 bases from V and 4 bases from J, with 9 bases between.

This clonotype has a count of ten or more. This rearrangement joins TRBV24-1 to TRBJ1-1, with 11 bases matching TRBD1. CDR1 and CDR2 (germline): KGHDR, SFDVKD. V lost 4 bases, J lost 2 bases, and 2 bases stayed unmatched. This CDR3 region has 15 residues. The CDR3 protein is CATSDGTGGNTEAFF. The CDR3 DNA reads TGTGCCACCAGTGACGGGACAGGGGGTAACACTGAAGCTTTCTTT.

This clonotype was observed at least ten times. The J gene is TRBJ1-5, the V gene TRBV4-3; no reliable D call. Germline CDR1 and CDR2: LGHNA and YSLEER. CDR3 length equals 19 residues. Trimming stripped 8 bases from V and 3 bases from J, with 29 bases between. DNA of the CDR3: TGCGCCAGCCGACCCGACCGGGCCGGGGAGGGCCAGGCCAATCAGCCCCAGCATTTT. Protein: CASRPDRAGEGQANQPQHF.

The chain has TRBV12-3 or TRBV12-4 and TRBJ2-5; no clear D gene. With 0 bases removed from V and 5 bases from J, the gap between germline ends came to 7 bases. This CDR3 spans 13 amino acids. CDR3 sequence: CASSLAAPETQYF. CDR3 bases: TGTGCCAGCAGTTTAGCGGCGCCGGAGACCCAGTACTTC.

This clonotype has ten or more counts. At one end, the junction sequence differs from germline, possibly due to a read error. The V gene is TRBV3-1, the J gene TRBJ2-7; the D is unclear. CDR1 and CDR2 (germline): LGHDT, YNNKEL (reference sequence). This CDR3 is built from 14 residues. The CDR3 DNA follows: TGTGCCAGCAGCCAAATGGACGAGAGCTACGAGCAGCACTTC. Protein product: CASSQMDESYEQHF.